This TCR beta chain derives from a study of blood T cell repertoires in COVID-19. Overall study context: Acute and convalescent COVID-19 samples came from the United States, Italy and Spain. T cells, B-cell-depleted T cells, or PBMCs provided the cDNA or gDNA that served as material.

The assay was immunoSEQ multiplex PCR, and TCRdb's table has in-frame clones only and misses some. The data hold 75,000 to 100,000 clones, with approximately 84% observed a single time. This CDR3 is 15 amino acids long. V lost 1 base to trimming and J lost 5 bases; unmatched junction nucleotides: 2. The germline V gene encodes CDR1 MNHEY and CDR2 SVGAGI. Input material: peripheral blood. The TCR was taken from a man in his 60s with acute or convalescent COVID-19. The V gene is TRBV6-5, the J gene TRBJ1-6, with 7 bases fitting TRBD1. The CDR3 reads CASSYFTGDNSPLHF. CDR3 nucleotides: TGTGCCAGCAGTTACTTTACAGGGGATAATTCACCCCTCCACTTT.